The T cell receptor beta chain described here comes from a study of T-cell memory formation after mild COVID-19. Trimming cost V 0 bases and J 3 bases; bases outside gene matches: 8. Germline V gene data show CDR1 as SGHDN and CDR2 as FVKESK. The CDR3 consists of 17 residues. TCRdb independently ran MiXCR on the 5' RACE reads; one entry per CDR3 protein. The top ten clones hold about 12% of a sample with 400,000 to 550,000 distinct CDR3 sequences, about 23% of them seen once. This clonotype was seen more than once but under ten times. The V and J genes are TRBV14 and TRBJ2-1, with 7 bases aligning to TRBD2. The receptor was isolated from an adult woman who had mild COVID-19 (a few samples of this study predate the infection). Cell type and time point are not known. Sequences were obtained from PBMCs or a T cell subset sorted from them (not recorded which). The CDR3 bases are TGTGCCAGCAGCCAAGAGGGTGTAGCGGGTTTCTACAATGAGCAGTTCTTC. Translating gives CASSQEGVAGFYNEQFF.